This TCR beta chain was recovered during a study of T cell responses to AZD1222 COVID-19 vaccine. Study conclusions and caveats: Across the whole spike, CD4 TCRs peaked at regions 160-218 and 743-854. Close to half of all spike-specific TCRs reportedly target regions of the variants that are unmutated. Most donors were white British and more were female, and clonal diversity was possibly underestimated.

Clones were read by immunoSEQ multiplex PCR, and TCRdb kept only the in-frame ones, dropping some. The sample has roughly 130,000 clones, just over 85% seen once. Germline CDR1 is SGHKS and CDR2 is YYEKEE (reference sequence). Between the trimmed V and J ends, which lost 3 bases and 0 bases, there was a span of 19 bases. The CDR3 sequence is 18 residues long. Regarding this clone: The target antigen is unknown.

The sequences come from peripheral blood, collected on day 0 of AZD1222 vaccination. This rearrangement joins TRBV5-5 to TRBJ1-3; D gene unclear. The TCR comes from an adult in good health. The CDR3 region has the DNA TGTGCCAGCAGCTGGAGGAAGGGCGCTGATTTCTCTGGAAACACCATATATTTT. Residues: CASSWRKGADFSGNTIYF.